This passage covers 24 T cell receptor beta chains from one sample sequenced in a study of blood T cell repertoires in COVID-19. Some clones are missing from TCRdb's copy, which holds only in-frame ones; the method was immunoSEQ multiplex PCR. Altogether 100,000 to 120,000 clones are present, roughly 80% being singletons, with the ten largest covering approximately 10%. Input material: peripheral blood. Every receptor here comes from a woman aged 65 to 85 with acute or convalescent COVID-19.

A few counts support this clone. This chain connects TRBV5-1 to TRBJ1-4; 8 positions match TRBD1. With 0 bases clipped from V and 8 bases from J, the junction kept 9 bases outside the gene matches. CDR1 and CDR2 (germline): SGHRS, YFSETQ. The CDR3 runs 16 residues. This chain's CDR3 is CASSLAVGTGGEKLFF. The DNA of the CDR3 is TGCGCCAGCAGCTTGGCCGTTGGGACAGGCGGAGAAAAACTGTTTTTT.

The chain combines TRBV30 with TRBJ2-5; weak D call: TRBD2 (6 bases). Between the trimmed V and J ends, which lost 0 bases and 1 base, there was a span of 15 bases. Germline-derived CDR1 and CDR2 are GTSNPN and SVGIG (reference sequence). The CDR3 is made up of 16 amino acids. The CDR3 reads CAWSVPRDWTQETQYF. The CDR3 DNA is TGTGCCTGGAGTGTACCCCGGGACTGGACCCAAGAGACCCAGTACTTC.

V is TRBV6-1 and J is TRBJ2-3; TRBD2 matches 7 bases. The V gene end was trimmed by 2 bases and the J gene end by 5 bases; junction bases not matched to a gene: 7. The CDR3 loop spans 15 amino acids. Per germline, CDR1 MNHNS and CDR2 SASEGT. Here the CDR3 reads CASSETLAVRDTQYF. CDR3 coding DNA: TGTGCCAGCAGTGAAACCCTAGCGGTTCGAGATACGCAGTATTTT.

V usage is TRBV28 and J usage is TRBJ1-2; TRBD1 agrees at 8 bases. Unmatched junction bases numbered 5, after V lost 3 bases and J lost 2 bases. Germline CDR1 MDHEN, CDR2 SYDVKM. This CDR3 spans 15 amino acids. CDR3 nucleotide sequence: TGTGCCAGCAGTTTGTCCGGGACAGGCAACTATGGCTACACCTTC. Its translation is CASSLSGTGNYGYTF.

This clone has a handful of counts. The genes are TRBV9 and TRBJ2-7, with D possibly matching TRBD1 (6 bases). Germline assignment: CDR1 SGDLS and CDR2 YYNGEE. This CDR3 region has 17 residues. Trimming pared 0 bases from V and 2 bases from J, leaving 18 bases between. Here the CDR3 reads CASSVGPVGDIAYEQYF. In nucleotides, the CDR3 is TGTGCCAGCAGCGTAGGCCCCGTTGGGGACATTGCCTACGAGCAGTACTTC.

The chain is built from TRBV6-2 or TRBV6-3 and TRBJ2-1, with TRBD2 identical over 11 bases. The CDR3 consists of 16 residues. The germline V gene has CDR1 MNHEY and CDR2 SVGEGT. The trim removed 4 bases at V and 10 bases at J, leaving 12 bases unmatched. CDR3 sequence reads: CASSSFIAGGPGEQFF. The CDR3 nucleotides are TGTGCCAGCAGTTCCTTCATAGCGGGAGGGCCAGGGGAGCAGTTCTTC.

This clone was recorded a few times. The chain couples TRBV7-9 to TRBJ1-1; 7 bases line up with TRBD1. The CDR3 extends over 18 amino acids. Looked up from germline, CDR1 is SEHNR and CDR2 is FQNEAQ (reference sequence). V trimming: 5 bases; J trimming: 0 bases; junction bases outside the gene matches: 15. The CDR3 region has the DNA TGTGCCAGCAGCCTAAGGAGCCAGGGGGTTGCTATGAACACTGAAGCTTTCTTT. This sequence encodes CASSLRSQGVAMNTEAFF. The whole variable domain, remainder taken from reference TRBV7-9 and TRBJ1-1, is DTGVSQNPRHKITKRGQNVTFRCDPISEHNRLYWYRQTLGQGPEFLTYFQNEAQLEKSRLLSDRFSAERPKGSFSTLEIQRTEQGDSAMYLCASSLRSQGVAMNTEAFFGQGTRLTVV.

The chain links TRBV9 to TRBJ1-6; 10 nucleotides agree with TRBD1. The J segment lost 5 bases and the V segment lost 4 bases, leaving 6 bases of the junction unmatched. The CDR3 totals 16 residues. CDR1 and CDR2 (germline): SGDLS, YYNGEE. This CDR3 reads CASSPGTGADNSPLHF. Here the CDR3 DNA reads TGTGCCAGCAGCCCCGGGACAGGGGCTGATAATTCACCCCTCCACTTT.

The J gene is TRBJ2-5, the V gene TRBV7-7; TRBD2 agrees at 10 bases. This CDR3 is 17 amino acids long. After removal of 1 base from V and 1 base from J, the junction contained 6 bases not matched to a gene. The germline V gene encodes CDR1 SSHAT and CDR2 FNYEAQ (reference sequence). CDR3 residues: CASSLVLSGGAQETQYF. CDR3 bases: TGTGCCAGCAGCTTAGTTCTAAGCGGGGGGGCCCAAGAGACCCAGTACTTC.

The V gene is TRBV4-1, the J gene TRBJ1-5; no clear D gene. Per germline, CDR1 MGHRA and CDR2 YSYEKL. The V end lost 0 bases, the J end lost 3 bases, and 12 bases lay between the germline ends. This CDR3 is 16 amino acids long. In DNA, the CDR3 is TGCGCCAGCAGCCAAGATTCCGCGGATTACAATCAGCCCCAGCATTTT. Translating gives CASSQDSADYNQPQHF.

This clone has only one observation. The rearrangement uses TRBV11-2 and TRBJ1-4; 7 nucleotides agree with TRBD1. The J segment lost 5 bases and the V segment lost 5 bases, leaving 8 bases of the junction unmatched. From germline, CDR1 is SGHAT and CDR2 FQNNGV. This CDR3 comprises 15 residues. This CDR3 is CASSPPTGRNEKLFF. The CDR3 region has the DNA TGTGCCAGCAGCCCCCCGACAGGGCGCAATGAAAAACTGTTTTTT.

V usage is TRBV19 and J usage is TRBJ2-1, with 7 positions matching TRBD2. The CDR3 contains 16 residues. The V segment lost 5 bases and the J segment 0 bases; nucleotides outside the gene matches: 7. CDR1 is LNHDA and CDR2 is SQIVND in the germline V gene (reference sequence). The CDR3 DNA sequence: TGTGCCAGTAGTTTTCGGGGGGAAACCTCCTACAATGAGCAGTTCTTC. Residues: CASSFRGETSYNEQFF.

The chain has TRBV28 and TRBJ1-5, with D perhaps TRBD1 (6 bases). The germline V gene has CDR1 MDHEN and CDR2 SYDVKM. The CDR3 has 16 amino acids. Trimming left V 2 bases short and J 0 bases short, with 11 bases between. The CDR3 DNA reads TGTGCCAGCAGTTTAGCAGGGGATTATAGCAATCAGCCCCAGCATTTT. The encoded protein is CASSLAGDYSNQPQHF.

The chain joins TRBV6-4 to TRBJ1-2; D uncertain. CDR1 MRHNA and CDR2 SNTAGT come from the germline V gene. This CDR3 contains 11 residues. V gave up 4 bases and J gave up 7 bases, with 7 bases separating them. In DNA, the CDR3 is TGTGCCAGCAGTGGAGGGTTTGGCTACACCTTC. Translating gives CASSGGFGYTF.

In nucleotides, the CDR3 is TGTGCCAGCAGTTTAATAGGACAGCTAGCGGGAGGGCCGGACAATGAGCAGTTCTTC. Translation: CASSLIGQLAGGPDNEQFF. V and J are TRBV28 and TRBJ2-1; 12 bases match TRBD2. Germline CDR1 MDHEN, CDR2 SYDVKM. V trimming: 2 bases; J trimming: 5 bases; junction bases outside the gene matches: 13. This CDR3 has 19 residues.

The gene calls are TRBV6-5 and TRBJ2-2; TRBD1 matches 8 bases. CDR3 size: 15 residues. V lost 5 bases to trimming and J lost 0 bases; unmatched junction nucleotides: 2. Germline-derived CDR1 and CDR2 are MNHEY and SVGAGI. The CDR3 nucleotides are TGTGCCAGCAGTACGGACAGGGCGAACACCGGGGAGCTGTTTTTT. As protein: CASSTDRANTGELFF.

The gene calls are TRBV7-9 and TRBJ2-7; 10 bases match TRBD1. The length of the CDR3 is 14 residues. The J segment lost 6 bases and the V segment lost 1 base, leaving 3 bases of the junction unmatched. Germline CDR1 reads SEHNR; CDR2 reads FQNEAQ (reference sequence). CDR3 nucleotide sequence: TGTGCCAGCAGCTTAGGGGGACAGGGGAGCGAGCAGTACTTC. It is translated as CASSLGGQGSEQYF.

This clone was found many times. The chain recombines TRBV24-1 with TRBJ2-5; the D gene is possibly TRBD1 (6 bases). This CDR3 contains 15 residues. Trimming pared 2 bases from V and 1 base from J, leaving 10 bases between. Germline CDR1 reads KGHDR; CDR2 reads SFDVKD. This chain's CDR3 is CATSDYRVPQETQYF. The CDR3 region has the DNA TGTGCCACCAGTGATTACAGGGTTCCCCAAGAGACCCAGTACTTC.

The chain combines TRBV7-8 with TRBJ1-6; possible D gene TRBD1, 6 bases. CDR1 SGHVS and CDR2 FQNEAQ come from the germline V gene. V lost 6 bases, J lost 3 bases, and 15 bases lay in between. The CDR3 is 16 amino acids. This chain's CDR3 is CASSRDTGYYNSPLHF. The CDR3 bases are TGTGCCAGCAGTCGTGATACAGGGTACTATAATTCACCCCTCCACTTT. Full variable domain (rest looked up from reference TRBV7-8 and TRBJ1-6): GAGVSQSPRYKVAKRGQDVALRCDPISGHVSLFWYQQALGQGPEFLTYFQNEAQLDKSGLPSDRFFAERPEGSVSTLKIQRTQQEDSAVYLCASSRDTGYYNSPLHFGNGTRLTVT.

The V call is TRBV27, the J call TRBJ2-7; no reliable D call. Between the trimmed V and J ends, which lost 3 bases and 0 bases, there was a span of 9 bases. Looked up from germline, CDR1 is MNHEY and CDR2 is SMNVEV (reference sequence). The CDR3 totals 14 residues. The CDR3 here is CASSFSYSSYEQYF. In nucleotides, the CDR3 is TGTGCCAGCAGTTTTTCCTACAGCTCCTACGAGCAGTACTTC.

The chain combines TRBV6-6 with TRBJ1-1, with 11 bases fitting TRBD1. The length of the CDR3 is 15 residues. Trimming at V came to 5 bases and at J to 1 base, leaving 3 bases not matched to a gene. The germline V gene encodes CDR1 MNHNY and CDR2 SVGAGI (reference sequence). The CDR3 loop is CASSQDRGRNTEAFF. The CDR3 bases are TGTGCCAGCAGTCAGGACAGGGGGCGGAACACTGAAGCTTTCTTT.

This clone has more than one count but fewer than ten. V is TRBV7-2 and J is TRBJ2-1, with TRBD2 matching over 9 bases. The CDR3 runs 17 residues. With V trimmed by 0 bases and J by 8 bases, 11 bases remained unmatched. Per germline, CDR1 SGHTA and CDR2 FQGNSA. The DNA of the CDR3 is TGTGCCAGCAGCTTAGCGAGATTCGGGACTAGCCGCTATGAGCAGTTCTTC. As protein: CASSLARFGTSRYEQFF.

This clone turned up a few times. The chain uses TRBV29-1 and TRBJ2-2; D is perhaps TRBD1 (6 bases). The V and J ends lost 4 bases and 2 bases respectively, with 11 bases between them. This CDR3 contains 14 residues. Germline values: CDR1 SQVTM, CDR2 ANQGSEA. CDR3 region: CSVARDTNTGELFF. The DNA of the CDR3 is TGCAGCGTTGCCCGGGACACCAACACCGGGGAGCTGTTTTTT.

This sequence joins TRBV28 and TRBJ1-5; a possible D gene is TRBD1 (6 bases). Germline values: CDR1 MDHEN, CDR2 SYDVKM. The CDR3 has 16 amino acids. V gave up 5 bases and J gave up 0 bases, with 14 bases separating them. Here the CDR3 reads CASSTDRQASNQPQHF. Written as DNA, the CDR3 is TGTGCCAGCAGTACCGACCGACAGGCTAGCAATCAGCCCCAGCATTTT.